These 22 T cell receptor beta chains came from one sample sequenced in a study of regulatory T cells in long-lasting Graves disease. Sequencing libraries for TCR beta were prepared with iRepertoire HTBI primers and Arm-PCR of CDR3 regions. TCRdb processed the multiplex PCR reads anew with MiXCR; each CDR3 protein has one entry. The sample contains a few hundred thousand distinct CDR3 sequences, about 22% of which appear only once. The time point here: persistent/refractory GD, antithyroid drugs over 5 years with positive TRAb. PBMC-extracted RNA yielded the TCR library. Sequencing was performed on peripheral blood mononuclear cells (PBMCs), taken when the disease was refractory, from a patient treated with antithyroid drugs. The receptors were sampled from a female donor with Graves disease.

This clonotype was counted ten times or more. The chain links TRBV7-3 to TRBJ1-1, with no clear D. Trimming removed 3 bases from V and 3 bases from J, with 8 bases in between. The CDR3 has 13 residues. The germline V gene encodes CDR1 SGHTA and CDR2 FQGTGA. The CDR3 reads CASSLTKDTEAFF. CDR3 coding DNA: TGTGCCAGCAGCTTGACAAAGGACACTGAAGCTTTCTTT. The full variable domain, rest sourced from reference TRBV7-3 and TRBJ1-1, is GAGVSQTPSNKVTEKGKYVELRCDPISGHTALYWYRQSLGQGPEFLIYFQGTGAADDSGLPNDRFFAVRPEGSVSTLKIQRTERGDSAVYLCASSLTKDTEAFFGQGTRLTVV.

This clonotype came up many times. The junction departs from the called germline gene at one end, perhaps through a read error. DNA for the CDR3: TGTGCCAGCAGCTTAGCGGGGGGGTCTGGGGCCAACGTCCTGACTTTC. The encoded protein is CASSLAGGSGANVLTF. The J gene is TRBJ2-6, the V gene TRBV5-1, with 11 bases that match TRBD2. CDR3 length equals 16 residues. In germline, CDR1 is SGHRS, CDR2 YFSETQ.

This clonotype occurred a few times. The chain couples TRBV7-9 to TRBJ2-3, with D perhaps TRBD2 (5 bases). The CDR3 loop spans 16 amino acids. The V end was cut by 2 bases, the J end by 0 bases, with 12 bases between. Germline CDR1 reads SEHNR; CDR2 reads FQNEAQ (reference sequence). The CDR3 DNA follows: TGTGCCAGCAGCTTAAGGTACGGACTCAGCACAGATACGCAGTATTTT. It codes for CASSLRYGLSTDTQYF. The variable domain in full, with the rest retrieved from reference TRBV7-9 and TRBJ2-3, is DTGVSQNPRHKITKRGQNVTFRCDPISEHNRLYWYRQTLGQGPEFLTYFQNEAQLEKSRLLSDRFSAERPKGSFSTLEIQRTEQGDSAMYLCASSLRYGLSTDTQYFGPGTRLTVL.

This chain uses TRBV28 with TRBJ1-5, with D perhaps matching TRBD1 (5 bases). Germline V CDR1 and CDR2: MDHEN, SYDVKM. V lost 7 bases and J lost 4, with 20 bases in between. The CDR3 sequence is 16 residues long. CDR3 sequence reads: CASTPYKLGGNQPQHF. CDR3 nucleotides: TGTGCCAGCACCCCTTATAAGCTGGGGGGGAATCAGCCCCAGCATTTT.

This clonotype was counted many times. The rearrangement uses TRBV28 and TRBJ1-2, with 7 bases lining up with TRBD1. Germline CDR1 is MDHEN and CDR2 is SYDVKM. CDR3 size: 14 residues. Losses at the gene ends were 5 bases for V and 5 bases for J; bases not matched to a gene: 8. In DNA form, the CDR3 reads TGTGCCAGCAGTCCTGACAGGGAGGGGTATGGCTACACCTTC. It is translated as CASSPDREGYGYTF.

Many counts were recorded for this clonotype. V is TRBV6-1 and J is TRBJ2-7; D is tentatively TRBD1 or TRBD2 (5 bases each). There are 13 residues in the CDR3. Per germline, CDR1 MNHNS and CDR2 SASEGT. V was cut by 3 bases and J by 2 bases, with 8 bases left in between. The CDR3 reads CASSDTGPYEQYF. The CDR3 DNA reads as TGTGCCAGCAGTGACACGGGGCCCTACGAGCAGTACTTC.

Worth noting for this clonotype: The junction differs from germline at one of its ends, possibly a read error. V and J are TRBV11-2 and TRBJ2-7; weak D call: TRBD1 (5 bases). There are 16 residues in the CDR3. In germline, CDR1 is SGHAT, CDR2 FQNNGV. The CDR3 spells CASSQGPGLDSYEQYF. The CDR3 coding sequence is TGCGCCAGCAGCCAAGGGCCAGGGTTAGACTCCTACGAGCAGTACTTC.

Only one count was recorded for this clonotype. The chain links TRBV30 to TRBJ1-3; 7 positions match TRBD1. CDR3 length: 13 amino acids. V dropped 7 bases and J dropped 2; count of bases not matched to a gene: 5. Germline CDR1 reads GTSNPN; CDR2 reads SVGIG (reference sequence). This CDR3 is CALNDRAGNTIYF. The CDR3 nucleotides read TGTGCCTTAAACGACAGGGCTGGAAACACCATATATTTT. The full variable domain, rest sourced from reference TRBV30 and TRBJ1-3, is SQTIHQWPATLVQPVGSPLSLECTVEGTSNPNLYWYRQAAGRGLQLLFYSVGIGQISSEVPQNLSASRPQDRQFILSSKKLLLSDSGFYLCALNDRAGNTIYFGEGSWLTVV.

This clonotype was detected a few times. The rearrangement joins TRBV6-2 or TRBV6-3 to TRBJ2-1; TRBD1 is a possible D gene (6 bases). Germline CDR1 reads MNHEY; CDR2 reads SVGEGT. The CDR3 has 12 amino acids. The V end lost 6 bases, the J end lost 7 bases, and 10 bases lay between the germline ends. CDR3 residues: CASRTDRNEQFF. Written as DNA, the CDR3 is TGTGCCAGCAGAACGGACAGAAATGAGCAGTTCTTC.

This clonotype was detected many times. CDR3 residues: CASSSPPNYEQYF. The CDR3 nucleotides read TGTGCCAGCAGTTCGCCCCCGAACTACGAGCAGTACTTC. The gene calls are TRBV28 and TRBJ2-7; D ambiguous. The V gene lost 4 bases and the J gene lost 3 bases, with 10 bases spanning the gap. Germline CDR1 is MDHEN and CDR2 is SYDVKM. The CDR3 length is 13 residues.

In its sample, this clonotype was seen many times. Here the CDR3 reads CASSPPGETQYF. CDR3 bases: TGTGCCAGCAGCCCCCCGGGAGAGACCCAGTACTTC. The rearrangement links TRBV18 to TRBJ2-5; D not certain. CDR1 KGHSH and CDR2 LQKENI come from the germline V gene. Deletions cut 8 bases from V and 4 bases from J, with 11 bases between. The CDR3 consists of 12 residues.

This clonotype occurred many times. J is TRBJ2-7 and V is TRBV7-2; TRBD2 aligns across 10 bases. In germline, CDR1 is SGHTA, CDR2 FQGNSA. The CDR3 has 15 residues. The J segment lost 6 bases and the V segment lost 5 bases, leaving 10 bases of the junction unmatched. In DNA, the CDR3 is TGTGCCAGCAGCGTCAGCCTAGCGGGAGAAGGCGAGCAGTACTTC. As protein: CASSVSLAGEGEQYF.

The V gene is TRBV5-1, the J gene TRBJ1-3, with TRBD1 matching 8 bases. There are 18 residues in the CDR3. Trimming at V came to 0 bases and at J to 3 bases, leaving 11 bases not matched to a gene. Germline-derived CDR1 and CDR2 are SGHRS and YFSETQ. CDR3 loop: CASSLVNPGQAFGNTIYF. The CDR3 DNA reads TGCGCCAGCAGCTTGGTTAACCCGGGACAGGCTTTTGGAAACACCATATATTTT.

V usage is TRBV5-1 and J usage is TRBJ2-7, with TRBD1 identical over 8 bases. With V trimmed by 0 bases and J by 2 bases, 7 bases remained unmatched. The length of the CDR3 is 16 residues. From germline, CDR1 is SGHRS and CDR2 YFSETQ. The CDR3 nucleotides read TGCGCCAGCAGCTTGGGCCAGGGGGCAAAGACCTACGAGCAGTACTTC. Protein product: CASSLGQGAKTYEQYF.

The V and J genes are TRBV6-2 or TRBV6-3 and TRBJ1-1, with D perhaps TRBD1 (5 bases). Germline assignment: CDR1 MNHEY and CDR2 SVGEGT. This CDR3 region has 15 residues. With 5 bases removed from V and 1 base from J, the gap between germline ends came to 14 bases. The CDR3 sequence is CASSALGTANTEAFF. The CDR3 DNA reads as TGTGCCAGCAGTGCACTGGGGACTGCGAACACTGAAGCTTTCTTT.

The chain links TRBV11-2 to TRBJ2-1, with D perhaps matching TRBD2 (6 bases). This CDR3 is built from 17 residues. V was trimmed by 0 bases and J by 8 bases, leaving 20 bases between them. Germline-derived CDR1 and CDR2 are SGHAT and FQNNGV. The CDR3 loop reads CASSLDRSYGGSDEQFF. The CDR3 bases are TGTGCCAGCAGCTTAGATCGCTCTTATGGGGGGTCCGATGAGCAGTTCTTC.

This clonotype occurred a few times. DNA for the CDR3: TGTGCCAGCAGCCGCGGACTAGCGGGGGGGCAGTATGAGCAGTTCTTC. It encodes CASSRGLAGGQYEQFF. This rearrangement joins TRBV3-1 to TRBJ2-1, with 15 bases fitting TRBD2. This CDR3 has 16 amino acids. Germline CDR1 is LGHDT and CDR2 is YNNKEL (reference sequence). The junction had 6 bases not matched to a gene; V was cut back by 4 bases and J by 8 bases.

The chain carries TRBV11-2 and TRBJ2-5, with 9 bases matching TRBD1. Unmatched junction bases numbered 10, after V lost 6 bases and J lost 5 bases. The germline V gene has CDR1 SGHAT and CDR2 FQNNGV. The CDR3 sequence is 15 residues long. The CDR3 is CASSIPTGGVETQYF. The CDR3 DNA reads as TGTGCCAGCAGTATCCCGACAGGGGGGGTGGAGACCCAGTACTTC.

This clonotype has at least ten counts. The chain links TRBV7-8 to TRBJ1-2; 7 nucleotides align to TRBD1. With 5 bases clipped from V and 7 bases from J, the junction kept 13 bases outside the gene matches. Germline CDR1 and CDR2: SGHVS and FQNEAQ. This CDR3 comprises 15 residues. Written as DNA, the CDR3 is TGTGCCAGCAGCCCCAGAAGACAGGGATTTAGTGGCTACACCTTC. Translation: CASSPRRQGFSGYTF.

The chain couples TRBV30 to TRBJ1-2, with a tentative D call TRBD1 (5 bases). Germline CDR1 GTSNPN, CDR2 SVGIG (reference sequence). V lost 5 bases and J 0 bases, leaving 10 bases between the germline ends. The CDR3 is made up of 13 amino acids. CDR3 nucleotide sequence: TGTGCCTGGGGGGGTTCTACTAACTATGGCTACACCTTC. Protein: CAWGGSTNYGYTF.

To note about this clonotype: A clone one base away is much larger, so this may be a read error. The chain employs TRBV6-1 and TRBJ1-2; TRBD1 matches at 7 bases. In germline, CDR1 is MNHNS, CDR2 SASEGT. Trimming took 5 bases from V and 2 from J; bases not matched to a gene: 11. The CDR3 length is 16 residues. The DNA of the CDR3 is TGTGCCAGCAGTCGCGGGGGGGGAGGGGGCAACTATGGCTACACCTTC. Its translation: CASSRGGGGGNYGYTF.

Ten or more counts support this clonotype. The rearrangement uses TRBV15 and TRBJ1-6; D is perhaps TRBD1 (6 bases). V shed 0 bases and J shed 9 bases, with 18 bases lying between them. Per germline, CDR1 LNHNV and CDR2 YYDKDF (reference sequence). The CDR3 has 17 residues. The CDR3, as DNA: TGTGCCACCAGCAGAGACCATGACGGGGGCGTCGGTTCACCCCTCCACTTT. Translating gives CATSRDHDGGVGSPLHF.